A selection of T cell receptor beta chains follows, all from one sample in a study of CD8 T cells in ankylosing spondylitis. MiXCR, applied by TCRdb to the 5' RACE reads, yields one record per CDR3 protein. The sample includes roughly 670,000 distinct CDR3 sequences, 15% to 20% of them seen just once. Material for sequencing was blood, either unsorted or a sorted T cell fraction (not recorded which). The receptors here all came from a male donor with ankylosing spondylitis. Both conserved end residues are part of each CDR3. Fields, in order: V gene, CDR3 protein.

v_call: TRBV20-1
cdr3_aa: CSAYTDAEAFF

v_call: TRBV5-1
cdr3_aa: CASSWGTDREAFF

v_call: TRBV9
cdr3_aa: CASSVGRWDDIYEQYF

v_call: TRBV7-3
cdr3_aa: CASSSKTGGNEQFF

v_call: TRBV6-2/TRBV6-3
cdr3_aa: CASRTSGSSSYEQYF

v_call: TRBV29-1
cdr3_aa: CSVRWQGINEKLFF

v_call: TRBV20-1
cdr3_aa: CSARDPVLRDTQYF

v_call: TRBV5-1
cdr3_aa: CASRPTGLDTGELFF

v_call: TRBV28
cdr3_aa: CASKGQGIGNQPQHF

v_call: TRBV11-2
cdr3_aa: CASSHYKGPGPHSYEQYF

v_call: TRBV29-1
cdr3_aa: CSVEGTSGEYEQYF

v_call: TRBV10-3
cdr3_aa: CAISGSGATEAFF

v_call: TRBV29-1
cdr3_aa: CSVEGAGGYEQFF

v_call: TRBV20-1
cdr3_aa: CSALGARTDTQYF

v_call: TRBV2
cdr3_aa: CASRPRQGSPYEQYF

v_call: TRBV10-3
cdr3_aa: CAISARPGQDYNEQFF

v_call: TRBV5-1
cdr3_aa: CASSLTRQGRGYSPLHF

v_call: TRBV25-1
cdr3_aa: CASSELSSEQYF

v_call: TRBV10-3
cdr3_aa: CAISPGQGTYEQYF

v_call: TRBV12-3/TRBV12-4
cdr3_aa: CASSLGLTPAYEQYF

v_call: TRBV9
cdr3_aa: CASSARQGSNYGYTF

v_call: TRBV7-3
cdr3_aa: CASSPPSNQPQHF

v_call: TRBV5-1
cdr3_aa: CASSLVDRETGELFF

v_call: TRBV4-1
cdr3_aa: CASGPELAGNEQFF

v_call: TRBV12-3/TRBV12-4
cdr3_aa: CASSSQGAIYNEQFF

v_call: TRBV30
cdr3_aa: CASVLGIEAFF

v_call: TRBV5-6
cdr3_aa: CASSSYTGGSTDTQYF

v_call: TRBV5-1
cdr3_aa: CASSLQELYNEQFF

v_call: TRBV20-1
cdr3_aa: CSARDALTSGRSYEQYF

v_call: TRBV20-1
cdr3_aa: CSARVGAALAGYNEQLF

v_call: TRBV5-1
cdr3_aa: CASRAPTGNGEQYF

v_call: TRBV27
cdr3_aa: CASSLGTPHNEQFF

v_call: TRBV12-3/TRBV12-4
cdr3_aa: CASSRDGTVYQPQHF

v_call: TRBV4-1
cdr3_aa: CASSRPQGDANTEAFF

v_call: TRBV11-2
cdr3_aa: CASSWSSLGDVANYGYTF

v_call: TRBV6-5
cdr3_aa: CASSYSYSRDKEAFF

v_call: TRBV25-1
cdr3_aa: CASGKDRGGYEQYF

v_call: TRBV18
cdr3_aa: CASSPGTSGGPSTDTQYF

v_call: TRBV25-1
cdr3_aa: CASSVAREGSHEQYF

v_call: TRBV4-1
cdr3_aa: CASSPSGMDGELFF

v_call: TRBV5-1
cdr3_aa: CASSLAEGLGIVEQFF

v_call: TRBV21-1
cdr3_aa: CASSKWGLTPGVF

v_call: TRBV5-1
cdr3_aa: CASSLMEASYEQYF

v_call: TRBV6-1
cdr3_aa: CASSELVGAVGEKLFF

v_call: TRBV5-6
cdr3_aa: CASSPYMDWGYGYTF

v_call: TRBV15
cdr3_aa: CATSRAGGFYGYTF

v_call: TRBV5-1
cdr3_aa: CASSFGPGDYTEAFF

v_call: TRBV7-3
cdr3_aa: CASSLGRGQDTEAFF

v_call: TRBV11-2
cdr3_aa: CASSFLGEATDTQYF

v_call: TRBV11-2
cdr3_aa: CASSLESGTDTQYF

v_call: TRBV3-1
cdr3_aa: CASSPPAGGPNEQFF

v_call: TRBV2
cdr3_aa: CASTLRGSPGADTQYF

v_call: TRBV20-1
cdr3_aa: CSARGSSTSLNTEAFF